The 5 T cell receptor beta chains given below trace back to one sample, sequenced in a study of blood T cell repertoires in COVID-19. The table came from immunoSEQ multiplex PCR; TCRdb's copy has only in-frame clones and leaves some out. The table has around 200,000 clones, 70% to 90% seen once; the top ten hold less than 15%. Sequenced input: peripheral blood. These receptors originate from a woman under 30 who had recovered from COVID-19.

V usage is TRBV27 and J usage is TRBJ2-7; 7 nucleotides agree with TRBD2. The CDR3 spans 15 residues. The V segment lost 0 bases and the J segment 1 base; nucleotides outside the gene matches: 3. CDR1 is MNHEY, CDR2 SMNVEV, per germline (reference sequence). The CDR3 spells CASSLSPSGSYEQYF. The CDR3 region has the DNA TGTGCCAGCAGTTTATCCCCTAGCGGTTCCTACGAGCAGTACTTC.

The genes are TRBV27 and TRBJ1-1; D not certain. The CDR3 is made up of 15 amino acids. The V end was cut by 3 bases, the J end by 6 bases, with 17 bases between. The V gene's germline CDR1 is MNHEY and CDR2 SMNVEV (reference sequence). The CDR3 sequence: CASSFFGEYRSEAFF. In DNA form, the CDR3 reads TGTGCCAGCAGTTTTTTCGGGGAGTACCGCTCTGAAGCTTTCTTT.

As DNA, the CDR3 is TGTGCCAGCAGTTACTCAATCACAGGGGGCGAGCAGTACTTC. Translation gives CASSYSITGGEQYF. The chain has TRBV6-5 and TRBJ2-7; 8 bases agree with TRBD1. CDR1 and CDR2 from the germline V gene are MNHEY and SVGAGI. The CDR3 loop spans 14 amino acids. V trimming: 0 bases; J trimming: 6 bases; junction bases outside the gene matches: 4.

The chain uses TRBV6-2 or TRBV6-3 and TRBJ1-4, with D hard to call. Germline-derived CDR1 and CDR2 are MNHEY and SVGEGT. The CDR3 consists of 15 residues. V was pared by 2 bases and J by 8 bases, with 15 bases between. The CDR3 nucleotides read TGTGCCAGCAGTTACGTGAACAGCTATGGGGAAAAACTGTTTTTT. Translated: CASSYVNSYGEKLFF.

The chain recombines TRBV12-3 or TRBV12-4 with TRBJ1-1; 7 bases line up with TRBD1. The CDR3 consists of 12 residues. With V trimmed by 6 bases and J by 7 bases, 5 bases remained unmatched. The CDR3 spells CASRLGQIEAFF. The CDR3 region has the DNA TGTGCCAGCAGACTGGGACAGATTGAAGCTTTCTTT.